Here is one T cell receptor (beta chain) with its context. The record originates from a study of cytomegalovirus exposure and HLA in healthy donors. J lost 9 bases, V lost 6 bases, and 12 bases had no gene match. This CDR3 region has 15 residues. Germline-derived CDR1 and CDR2 are MNHEY and SVGAGI. Using immunoSEQ multiplex PCR, the repertoire was profiled, and TCRdb retains in-frame clones only, with some absent. Counted here are about 360,000 clones, just over 85% occurring once; the ten biggest clones make up over 0.75%. The V and J genes are TRBV6-5 and TRBJ2-3; TRBD2 matches at 10 bases. The sequenced material came from PBMCs. The clonotype was recovered from a woman younger than 30 in good health and CMV-seronegative. The CDR3 DNA sequence: TGTGCCAGCAGCTTACTAGCGGGGACAGTGTCGACGCAGTATTTT. This encodes CASSLLAGTVSTQYF.